This T cell receptor (beta chain) was recorded in a study of cytomegalovirus exposure and HLA in healthy donors. The donors were members of the roughly 130-subject validation cohort (separate from the roughly 700-subject first cohort). V was cut by 3 bases and J by 0 bases, with 14 bases left in between. Germline V gives CDR1 SEHNR, CDR2 FQNEAQ (reference sequence). This CDR3 is built from 16 residues. Whole-study results and caveats: According to a subsequent analysis, TCR clusters identified in the first cohort showed a tendency to co-occur across the roughly 130 validation repertoires. The study recorded some 160 TCR beta chains that were cytomegalovirus-associated. Most TCR sequences showed up rarely, but some public TCRs showed up in many donors.

Only in-frame clones appear in the TCRdb table, and some are missing; sequencing was by immunoSEQ multiplex PCR. The sample has approximately 270,000 clones, more than 85% seen once. In its sample, this clone was seen many times. The target antigen is unknown. The sequence came from a man aged 18 to 35 in good health and CMV-seropositive. The sample consisted of PBMCs. The chain couples TRBV7-9 to TRBJ1-1, with D unresolved. DNA of the CDR3: TGTGCCAGCAGCTTCCGAGACGGACTTATGAACACTGAAGCTTTCTTT. Its translation is CASSFRDGLMNTEAFF.